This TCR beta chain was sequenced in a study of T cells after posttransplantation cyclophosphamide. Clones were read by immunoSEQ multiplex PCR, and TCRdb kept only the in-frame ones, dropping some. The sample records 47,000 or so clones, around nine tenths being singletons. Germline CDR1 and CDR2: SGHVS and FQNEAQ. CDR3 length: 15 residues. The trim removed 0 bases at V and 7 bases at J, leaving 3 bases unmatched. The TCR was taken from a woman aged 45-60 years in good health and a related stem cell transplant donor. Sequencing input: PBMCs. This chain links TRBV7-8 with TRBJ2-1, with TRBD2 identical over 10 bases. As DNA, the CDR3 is TGTGCCAGCAGCTTAGCTAGCGGGGGGTGGAATGAGCAGTTCTTC. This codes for CASSLASGGWNEQFF.